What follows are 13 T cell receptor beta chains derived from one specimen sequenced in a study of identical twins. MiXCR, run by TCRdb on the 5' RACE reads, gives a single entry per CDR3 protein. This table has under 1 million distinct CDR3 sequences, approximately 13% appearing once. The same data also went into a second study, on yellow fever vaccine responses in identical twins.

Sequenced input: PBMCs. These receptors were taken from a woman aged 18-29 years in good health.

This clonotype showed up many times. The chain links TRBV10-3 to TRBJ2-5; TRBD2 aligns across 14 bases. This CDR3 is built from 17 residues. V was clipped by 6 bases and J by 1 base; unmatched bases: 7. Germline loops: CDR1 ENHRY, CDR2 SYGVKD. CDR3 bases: TGTGCCATCAGCCTAGGACTAGCGGGAGGATTCCAAGAGACCCAGTACTTC. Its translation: CAISLGLAGGFQETQYF.

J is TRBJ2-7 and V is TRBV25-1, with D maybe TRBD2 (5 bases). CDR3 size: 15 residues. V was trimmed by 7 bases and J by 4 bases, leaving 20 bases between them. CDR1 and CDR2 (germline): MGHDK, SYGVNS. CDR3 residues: CASTHLLGKVYEQYF. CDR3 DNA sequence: TGTGCCAGCACTCACCTACTAGGAAAAGTTTACGAGCAGTACTTC.

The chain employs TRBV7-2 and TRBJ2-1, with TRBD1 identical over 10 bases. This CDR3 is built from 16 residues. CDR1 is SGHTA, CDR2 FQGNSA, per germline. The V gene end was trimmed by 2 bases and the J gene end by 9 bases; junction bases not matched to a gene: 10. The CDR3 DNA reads TGTGCCAGCAGCTTAAGTCCCGGACAGGGGGAAACTGAGCAGTTCTTC. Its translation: CASSLSPGQGETEQFF.

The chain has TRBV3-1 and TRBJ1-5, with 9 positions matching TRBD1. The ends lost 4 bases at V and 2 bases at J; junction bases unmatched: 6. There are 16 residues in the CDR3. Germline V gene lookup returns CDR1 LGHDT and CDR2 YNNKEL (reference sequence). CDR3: CASSLQGASGNQPQHF. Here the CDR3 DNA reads TGTGCCAGCAGCCTACAGGGGGCTAGTGGCAATCAGCCCCAGCATTTT.

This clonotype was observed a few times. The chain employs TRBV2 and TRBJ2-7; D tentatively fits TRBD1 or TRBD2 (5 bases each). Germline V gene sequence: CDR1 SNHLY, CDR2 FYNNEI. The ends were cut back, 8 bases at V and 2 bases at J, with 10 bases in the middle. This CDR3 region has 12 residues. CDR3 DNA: TGTGCCAGCGGGGGTTCGCCCTACGAGCAGTACTTC. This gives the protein CASGGSPYEQYF.

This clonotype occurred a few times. CDR3 DNA: TGTGCCAGCAGTTTTAGTACGGGGGCCTACGAGCAGTACGTC. This sequence encodes CASSFSTGAYEQYV. This chain uses TRBV28 with TRBJ2-7; TRBD2 might be the D (6 bases). This CDR3 region has 14 residues. Germline V gene lookup returns CDR1 MDHEN and CDR2 SYDVKM. Trimming left V 3 bases short and J 2 bases short, with 11 bases between.

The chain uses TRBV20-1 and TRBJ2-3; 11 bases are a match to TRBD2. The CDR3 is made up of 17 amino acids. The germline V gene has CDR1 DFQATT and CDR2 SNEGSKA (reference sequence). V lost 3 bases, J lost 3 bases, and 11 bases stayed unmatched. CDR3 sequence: CSARWLAGGWGTDTQYF. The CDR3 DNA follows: TGCAGTGCTAGGTGGCTAGCGGGAGGCTGGGGAACAGATACGCAGTATTTT.

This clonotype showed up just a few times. The CDR3 bases are TGTGCCAGCAGCGAGCAGCGGGGGGGAGAAGAGACCCAGTACTTC. Protein product: CASSEQRGGEETQYF. This chain connects TRBV14 to TRBJ2-5; 10 bases match TRBD2. The CDR3 consists of 15 residues. V trimming: 5 bases; J trimming: 3 bases; junction bases outside the gene matches: 6. CDR1 and CDR2 from the germline V gene are SGHDN and FVKESK.

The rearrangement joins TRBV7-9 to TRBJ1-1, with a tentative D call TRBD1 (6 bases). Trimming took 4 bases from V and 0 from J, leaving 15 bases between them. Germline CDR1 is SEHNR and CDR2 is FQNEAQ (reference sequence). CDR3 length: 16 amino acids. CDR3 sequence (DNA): TGTGCCAGCAGCTCTCAGGGACATGGGGTGAACACTGAAGCTTTCTTT. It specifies CASSSQGHGVNTEAFF.

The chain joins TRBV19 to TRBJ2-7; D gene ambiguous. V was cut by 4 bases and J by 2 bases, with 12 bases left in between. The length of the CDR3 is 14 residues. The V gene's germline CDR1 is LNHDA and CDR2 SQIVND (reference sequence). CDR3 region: CASSNIALPYEQYF. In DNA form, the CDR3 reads TGTGCCAGTAGTAATATTGCATTACCCTACGAGCAGTACTTC. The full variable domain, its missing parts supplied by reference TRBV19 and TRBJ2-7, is DGGITQSPKYLFRKEGQNVTLSCEQNLNHDAMYWYRQDPGQGLRLIYYSQIVNDFQKGDIAEGYSVSREKKESFPLTVTSAQKNPTAFYLCASSNIALPYEQYFGPGTRLTVT.

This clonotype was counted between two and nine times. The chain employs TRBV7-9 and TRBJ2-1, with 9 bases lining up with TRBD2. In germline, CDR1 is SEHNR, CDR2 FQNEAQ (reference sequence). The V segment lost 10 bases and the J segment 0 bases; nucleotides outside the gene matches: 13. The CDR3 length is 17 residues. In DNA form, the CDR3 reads TGTGCCATCGGAGGCAGCGGGGGGCCGAGCTCCTACAATGAGCAGTTCTTC. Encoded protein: CAIGGSGGPSSYNEQFF.

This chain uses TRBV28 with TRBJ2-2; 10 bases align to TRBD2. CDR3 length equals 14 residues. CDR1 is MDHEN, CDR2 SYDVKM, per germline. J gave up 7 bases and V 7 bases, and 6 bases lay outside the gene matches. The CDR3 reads CASTFRLAGGELFF. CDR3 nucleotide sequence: TGTGCCAGCACCTTTCGACTAGCGGGCGGGGAGCTGTTTTTT.

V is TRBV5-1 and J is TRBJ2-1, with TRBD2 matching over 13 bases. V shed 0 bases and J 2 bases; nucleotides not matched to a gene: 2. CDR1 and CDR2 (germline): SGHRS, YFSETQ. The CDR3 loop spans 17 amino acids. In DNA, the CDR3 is TGCGCCAGCAGCTTGGGAGGGACTAGCGGGGCCTACAATGAGCAGTTCTTC. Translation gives CASSLGGTSGAYNEQFF.